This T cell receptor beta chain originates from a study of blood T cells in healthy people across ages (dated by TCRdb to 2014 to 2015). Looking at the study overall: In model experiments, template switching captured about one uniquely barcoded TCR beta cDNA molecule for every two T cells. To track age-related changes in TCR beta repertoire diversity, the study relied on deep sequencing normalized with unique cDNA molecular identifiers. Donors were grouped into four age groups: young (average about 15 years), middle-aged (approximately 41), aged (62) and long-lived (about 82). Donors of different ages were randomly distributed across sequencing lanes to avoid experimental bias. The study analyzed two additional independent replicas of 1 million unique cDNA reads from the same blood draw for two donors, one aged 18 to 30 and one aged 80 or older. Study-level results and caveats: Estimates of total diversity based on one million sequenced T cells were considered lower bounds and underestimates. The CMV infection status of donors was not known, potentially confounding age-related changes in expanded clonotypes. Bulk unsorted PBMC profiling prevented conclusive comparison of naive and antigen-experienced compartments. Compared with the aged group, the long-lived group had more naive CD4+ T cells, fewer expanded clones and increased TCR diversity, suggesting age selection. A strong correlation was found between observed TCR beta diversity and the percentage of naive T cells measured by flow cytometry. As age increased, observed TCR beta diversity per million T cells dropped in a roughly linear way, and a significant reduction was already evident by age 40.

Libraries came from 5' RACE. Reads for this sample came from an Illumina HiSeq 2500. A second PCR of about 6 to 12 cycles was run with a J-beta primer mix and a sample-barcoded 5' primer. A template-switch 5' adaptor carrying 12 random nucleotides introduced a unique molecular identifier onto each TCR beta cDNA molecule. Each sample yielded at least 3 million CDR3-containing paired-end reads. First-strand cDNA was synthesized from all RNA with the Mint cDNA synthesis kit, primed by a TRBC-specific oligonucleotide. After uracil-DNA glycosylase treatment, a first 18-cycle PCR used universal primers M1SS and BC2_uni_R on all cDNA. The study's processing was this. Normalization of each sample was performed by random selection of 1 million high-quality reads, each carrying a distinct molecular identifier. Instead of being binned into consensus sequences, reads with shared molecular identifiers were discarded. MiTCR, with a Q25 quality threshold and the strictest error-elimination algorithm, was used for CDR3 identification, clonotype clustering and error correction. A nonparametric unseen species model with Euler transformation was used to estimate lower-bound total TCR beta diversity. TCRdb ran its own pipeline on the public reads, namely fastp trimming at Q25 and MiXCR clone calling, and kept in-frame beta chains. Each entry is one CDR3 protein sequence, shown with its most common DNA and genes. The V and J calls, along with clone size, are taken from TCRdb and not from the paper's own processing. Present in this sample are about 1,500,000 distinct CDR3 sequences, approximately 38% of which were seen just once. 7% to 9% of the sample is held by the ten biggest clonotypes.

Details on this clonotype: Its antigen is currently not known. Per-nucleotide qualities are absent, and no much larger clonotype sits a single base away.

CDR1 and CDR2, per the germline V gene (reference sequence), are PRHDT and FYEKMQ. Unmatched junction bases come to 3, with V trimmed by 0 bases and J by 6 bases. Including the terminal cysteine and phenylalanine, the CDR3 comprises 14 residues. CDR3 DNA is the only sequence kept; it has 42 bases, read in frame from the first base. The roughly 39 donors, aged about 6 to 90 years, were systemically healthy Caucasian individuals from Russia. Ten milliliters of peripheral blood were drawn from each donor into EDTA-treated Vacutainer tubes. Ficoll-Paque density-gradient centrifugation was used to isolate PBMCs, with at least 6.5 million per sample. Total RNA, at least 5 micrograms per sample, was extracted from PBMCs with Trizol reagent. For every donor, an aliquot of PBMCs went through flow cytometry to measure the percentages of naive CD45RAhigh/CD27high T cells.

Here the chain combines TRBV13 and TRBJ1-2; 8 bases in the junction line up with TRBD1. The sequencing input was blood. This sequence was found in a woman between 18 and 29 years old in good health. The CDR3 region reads CASSLGDRENGYTF. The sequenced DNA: TGTGCCAGCAGCTTAGGGGACAGGGAAAATGGCTACACCTTC.